These 29 T cell receptor beta chains were sequenced from one sample in a study of T cells in localized non-small cell lung cancer. Generated by immunoSEQ multiplex PCR, the TCRdb table keeps only in-frame clones and is missing some. The sample has tens of thousands of clones, around 80% seen once. Sequences were derived from peripheral blood, sampled before any cancer treatment. The receptors derive from a female donor of 60 years or more with stage I lung adenocarcinoma.

The J gene is TRBJ1-1, the V gene TRBV7-2; D unresolved. Germline lookup yields CDR1 SGHTA and CDR2 FQGNSA. The CDR3 has 14 amino acids. V shed 5 bases and J shed 7 bases, with 17 bases lying between them. The CDR3 is CASSARAAGIEAFF. CDR3 bases: TGTGCCAGCAGCGCACGGGCGGCGGGGATTGAAGCTTTCTTT.

The V gene is TRBV30, the J gene TRBJ1-4; the D gene is possibly TRBD1 (5 bases). This CDR3 has 16 residues. V was clipped by 3 bases and J by 0 bases, with 14 bases between them. Germline CDR1 reads GTSNPN; CDR2 reads SVGIG (reference sequence). The CDR3 region has the DNA TGTGCCTGGAGACTCCGCCCGGGGGCAACTAATGAAAAACTGTTTTTT. This codes for CAWRLRPGATNEKLFF.

The rearrangement uses TRBV6-6 and TRBJ2-7; D remains unclear. Deletions cut 5 bases from V and 4 bases from J, with 12 bases between. The CDR3 covers 13 residues. The germline gives CDR1 MNHNY, CDR2 SVGAGI (reference sequence). The CDR3 coding sequence is TGTGCCAGCAGTCGACAATTGGGTTACGAGCAGTACTTC. Translating it yields CASSRQLGYEQYF.

This sequence joins TRBV21-1 and TRBJ1-1; the tabulated D call, TRBD1, remains unverified against the DNA. TRBV21-1 is assigned pseudogene status. This CDR3 is 12 amino acids long. The CDR3 sequence is CASIRGYTEAFF. In DNA, the CDR3 is TGTGCCAGCATCAGGGGATACACTGAAGCTTTCTTT.

The chain is built from TRBV27 and TRBJ2-7, with 12 bases matching TRBD2. J gave up 3 bases and V 3 bases, and 0 bases lay outside the gene matches. The CDR3 totals 14 residues. Germline assignment: CDR1 MNHEY and CDR2 SMNVEV (reference sequence). As DNA, the CDR3 is TGTGCCAGCAGTTTGACTAGCGGGGGCTACGAGCAGTACTTC. Protein sequence: CASSLTSGGYEQYF.

As for this clone: Other DNA variants within this sample encode the same CDR3. The CDR3 spells CASSSNEKLFF. The CDR3 DNA is TGTGCCAGCAGTAGCAATGAAAAACTGTTTTTT. J is TRBJ1-4 and V is TRBV6-6, with D unclear. The V gene's germline CDR1 is MNHNY and CDR2 SVGAGI (reference sequence). The V gene lost 5 bases and the J gene lost 5 bases, with 3 bases spanning the gap. The CDR3 loop spans 11 amino acids.

The chain recombines TRBV19 with TRBJ2-7, with a tentative D call TRBD2 (6 bases). CDR1 and CDR2 from the germline V gene are LNHDA and SQIVND (reference sequence). The CDR3 is 15 residues long. V dropped 1 base and J dropped 5 bases, with 15 bases sitting between them. The CDR3 DNA reads as TGTGCCAGTAGTATAGGGAGGCAGGAGGGAGACGAGCAGTACTTC. Translation: CASSIGRQEGDEQYF.

The sample holds a few counts of this clone. J is TRBJ1-3 and V is TRBV7-7; D gene uncertain. Germline CDR1 and CDR2: SSHAT and FNYEAQ (reference sequence). Trimming removed 1 base from V and 4 bases from J, with 11 bases in between. CDR3 size: 15 residues. CDR3 nucleotide sequence: TGTGCCAGCAGCTTAGGGAGCAGTAACGGAAACACCATATATTTT. Its protein product is CASSLGSSNGNTIYF. Looking up the rest from reference TRBV7-7 and TRBJ1-3 gives the full variable domain: GAGVSQSPRYKVTKRGQDVTLRCDPISSHATLYWYQQALGQGPEFLTYFNYEAQPDKSGLPSDRFSAERPEGSISTLTIQRTEQRDSAMYRCASSLGSSNGNTIYFGEGSWLTVV.

The chain recombines TRBV2 with TRBJ1-3; 9 nucleotides match TRBD1. CDR3 length: 16 amino acids. J lost 7 bases, V lost 5 bases, and 12 bases had no gene match. Germline V gene data show CDR1 as SNHLY and CDR2 as FYNNEI. In DNA, the CDR3 is TGTGCCAGCAGTACGGCTATTGGGACAGGGAGGAACACCATATATTTT. This gives the protein CASSTAIGTGRNTIYF. Full variable domain (missing parts from reference TRBV2 and TRBJ1-3): EPEVTQTPSHQVTQMGQEVILRCVPISNHLYFYWYRQILGQKVEFLVSFYNNEISEKSEIFDDQFSVERPDGSNFTLKIRSTKLEDSAMYFCASSTAIGTGRNTIYFGEGSWLTVV.

J is TRBJ2-2 and V is TRBV7-2; D remains unclear. This CDR3 is 14 amino acids long. V lost 2 bases to trimming and J lost 2 bases, with 6 bases between them. The germline gives CDR1 SGHTA, CDR2 FQGNSA. As DNA, the CDR3 is TGTGCCAGCAGCTTAAACCGAAACACCGGGGAGCTGTTTTTT. Amino acids: CASSLNRNTGELFF.

This chain links TRBV5-4 with TRBJ2-5; D ambiguous. Germline V lookup: CDR1 SGHNT, CDR2 YYREEE (reference sequence). The V gene lost 0 bases and the J gene lost 4 bases, with 7 bases spanning the gap. CDR3 length: 13 residues. CDR3 sequence (DNA): TGTGCCAGCAGCTTGGAGGGTGGAGAGACCCAGTACTTC. Its translation: CASSLEGGETQYF.

This chain joins TRBV29-1 and TRBJ2-7; D might be TRBD1 or TRBD2, each matching 6 bases. CDR1 and CDR2 from the germline V gene are SQVTM and ANQGSEA. This CDR3 region has 13 residues. The V and J ends lost 7 bases and 2 bases respectively, with 15 bases between them. CDR3 amino acids: CSARGGKAYEQYF. DNA for the CDR3: TGCAGCGCCCGAGGGGGGAAAGCCTACGAGCAGTACTTC.

This chain joins TRBV6-1 and TRBJ1-3; TRBD1 might be the D (6 bases). Deletions cut 8 bases from V and 4 bases from J, with 12 bases between. Germline lookup yields CDR1 MNHNS and CDR2 SASEGT. CDR3 length: 13 residues. CDR3 protein: CASRGASGNTIYF. In DNA form, the CDR3 reads TGTGCCAGCCGGGGGGCTAGCGGAAACACCATATATTTT.

This chain connects TRBV30 to TRBJ2-3, with a weak D call TRBD1 (6 bases). The CDR3 length is 14 residues. Trimming removed 4 bases from V and 2 bases from J, with 13 bases in between. CDR1 and CDR2 (germline): GTSNPN, SVGIG (reference sequence). CDR3 bases: TGTGCCTGGAAGGGGGAGCTTACCACAGATACGCAGTATTTT. It specifies CAWKGELTTDTQYF.

V usage is TRBV27 and J usage is TRBJ2-3; D perhaps matches TRBD1 (6 bases). V lost 6 bases and J 2 bases, leaving 15 bases between the germline ends. Germline V CDR1 and CDR2: MNHEY, SMNVEV (reference sequence). The CDR3 runs 15 residues. The CDR3 bases are TGTGCCAGCAGGCAAACAGGGAGTTTCACAGATACGCAGTATTTT. It encodes CASRQTGSFTDTQYF.

Here the CDR3 reads CAWKAGVDYGYTF. CDR3 nucleotides: TGTGCCTGGAAGGCAGGGGTAGACTATGGCTACACCTTC. J is TRBJ1-2 and V is TRBV30; perhaps TRBD1 as D (6 bases). Trimming stripped 4 bases from V and 3 bases from J, with 12 bases between. Per the germline V gene, CDR1 is GTSNPN and CDR2 is SVGIG (reference sequence). The CDR3 sequence is 13 residues long. The full variable domain, completed using reference TRBV30 and TRBJ1-2, is SQTIHQWPATLVQPVGSPLSLECTVEGTSNPNLYWYRQAAGRGLQLLFYSVGIGQISSEVPQNLSASRPQDRQFILSSKKLLLSDSGFYLCAWKAGVDYGYTFGSGTRLTVV.

The V call is TRBV7-2, the J call TRBJ2-1; TRBD2 aligns across 13 bases. The germline V gene encodes CDR1 SGHTA and CDR2 FQGNSA. The CDR3 extends over 16 amino acids. J lost 5 bases, V lost 4 bases, and 5 bases had no gene match. CDR3 bases: TGTGCCAGCAGCTCAACCGGGACTAGCGGGGACAATGAGCAGTTCTTC. Residues: CASSSTGTSGDNEQFF. The variable domain in full, completed from reference TRBV7-2 and TRBJ2-1, reads GAGVSQSPSNKVTEKGKDVELRCDPISGHTALYWYRQSLGQGLEFLIYFQGNSAPDKSGLPSDRFSAERTGGSVSTLTIQRTQQEDSAVYLCASSSTGTSGDNEQFFGPGTRLTVL.

The chain uses TRBV4-1 and TRBJ1-1, with D uncertain. Deletions cut 4 bases from V and 2 bases from J, with 14 bases between. This CDR3 region has 15 residues. Germline CDR1 and CDR2: MGHRA and YSYEKL. DNA of the CDR3: TGCGCCAGCAGCCTTCGTTCTGGTGTAAACACTGAAGCTTTCTTT. As protein: CASSLRSGVNTEAFF.

The V call is TRBV25-1, the J call TRBJ1-2, with 9 positions matching TRBD1. The V gene end was trimmed by 1 base and the J gene end by 4 bases; junction bases not matched to a gene: 10. This CDR3 is built from 17 residues. CDR1 and CDR2 (germline): MGHDK, SYGVNS. CDR3 nucleotides: TGTGCCAGCAGTGAATGGACAGGGGATCTTTCGGGCTATGGCTACACCTTC. It codes for CASSEWTGDLSGYGYTF.

This chain connects TRBV5-4 to TRBJ2-7; 7 positions match TRBD1. The ends lost 4 bases at V and 7 bases at J; junction bases unmatched: 8. The CDR3 length is 13 residues. Germline V lookup: CDR1 SGHNT, CDR2 YYREEE (reference sequence). The CDR3 region has the DNA TGTGCCAGCAGCGACGACAGGGAAGGAGAGCAGTACTTC. It is translated as CASSDDREGEQYF.

In its sample, this clone was seen a few times. The chain combines TRBV6-1 with TRBJ2-7, with 8 bases identical to TRBD1. With 5 bases clipped from V and 3 bases from J, the junction kept 9 bases outside the gene matches. CDR3 length: 15 residues. In germline, CDR1 is MNHNS, CDR2 SASEGT. This chain's CDR3 is CASSLEGRGLYEQYF. CDR3 sequence (DNA): TGTGCCAGCAGTCTCGAGGGCAGGGGGCTCTACGAGCAGTACTTC.

This rearrangement joins TRBV6-5 to TRBJ1-1; D uncertain. CDR1 is MNHEY and CDR2 is SVGAGI in the germline V gene. With 0 bases removed from V and 8 bases from J, the gap between germline ends came to 13 bases. The CDR3 is made up of 14 amino acids. CDR3: CASSYSLGRAEAFF. CDR3 DNA sequence: TGTGCCAGCAGTTACTCTTTAGGGAGGGCGGAAGCTTTCTTT.

This chain joins TRBV7-8 and TRBJ1-5; no reliable D call. The CDR3 length is 14 residues. Trimming took 5 bases from V and 4 from J, leaving 12 bases between them. The germline V gene has CDR1 SGHVS and CDR2 FQNEAQ. The DNA of the CDR3 is TGTGCCAGCAGCAGAAAGGGTGGGAATCAGCCCCAGCATTTT. This sequence encodes CASSRKGGNQPQHF.

The chain has TRBV29-1 and TRBJ2-7; D is possibly TRBD1 (6 bases). Germline CDR1 SQVTM, CDR2 ANQGSEA. V was pared by 5 bases and J by 5 bases, with 19 bases between. The length of the CDR3 is 14 residues. CDR3 loop: CSVRTQGKGNEQYF. The CDR3 DNA follows: TGCAGCGTTCGGACCCAGGGGAAGGGGAACGAGCAGTACTTC.

The rearrangement uses TRBV5-4 and TRBJ2-1; D is possibly TRBD1 (6 bases). Trimming took off 0 bases at V and 4 bases at J, with 11 bases between the two ends. The CDR3 totals 15 residues. The germline gives CDR1 SGHNT, CDR2 YYREEE (reference sequence). The CDR3 DNA is TGTGCCAGCAGCTTGGAGGGACACCCATACAATGAGCAGTTCTTC. Translating gives CASSLEGHPYNEQFF.

The chain has TRBV30 and TRBJ2-3; a weak D match, TRBD2 (6 bases). Trimming shortened V by 4 bases and J by 3 bases, and 11 bases separated the two germline ends. CDR1 is GTSNPN and CDR2 is SVGIG in the germline V gene (reference sequence). CDR3 length: 13 residues. The CDR3 loop reads CAWKEGWTDTQYF. CDR3 nucleotides: TGTGCCTGGAAGGAGGGTTGGACAGATACGCAGTATTTT.

In nucleotides, the CDR3 is TGTGCCAGCAGCCCGGGTGCCGGCTACACCTTC. It codes for CASSPGAGYTF. The V call is TRBV6-6, the J call TRBJ1-2; D unclear. V lost 6 bases to trimming and J lost 8 bases, with 10 bases between them. CDR3 length: 11 residues. From germline, CDR1 is MNHNY and CDR2 SVGAGI (reference sequence).

V gene TRBV5-4 combines with J gene TRBJ2-5, with D perhaps TRBD2 (5 bases). Germline CDR1 SGHNT, CDR2 YYREEE (reference sequence). The CDR3 loop spans 13 amino acids. Trimming shortened V by 2 bases and J by 5 bases, and 10 bases separated the two germline ends. The CDR3 reads CASSFSESETQYF. The CDR3 nucleotides read TGTGCCAGCAGCTTTAGCGAGTCTGAGACCCAGTACTTC.

The chain has TRBV30 and TRBJ1-2; 11 nucleotides match TRBD1. The CDR3 has 14 residues. The germline V gene encodes CDR1 GTSNPN and CDR2 SVGIG (reference sequence). The J segment lost 8 bases and the V segment lost 3 bases, leaving 8 bases of the junction unmatched. CDR3 loop: CAWRPGTGGKGYTF. In DNA form, the CDR3 reads TGTGCCTGGAGGCCCGGGACAGGGGGAAAGGGCTACACCTTC.